This T cell receptor (beta chain) comes out of a study of shared clonotypes between healthy human individuals. CD45RO-negative CD8 cells positively selected for CCR7 made up the naive population, which excluded terminally differentiated effector memory CD45RA+ cells. The CDR3 runs 15 residues. Germline assignment: CDR1 SGHRS and CDR2 YFSETQ. Trimming took off 3 bases at V and 0 bases at J, with 11 bases between the two ends. At a deep level, the assay was run. The protocol was immunoSEQ multiplex PCR, while the TCRdb copy is restricted to in-frame clones and leaves out a portion. The sample consists of a few million clones, about 93% of them appearing once.

This TCR came from a man younger than 35 in good health. Some clones in this sample may be carry-over from other donors' samples. This rearrangement joins TRBV5-1 to TRBJ2-3; D is ambiguous. Sequenced material: naive CD8+ T cells from PBMCs. The CDR3, as DNA: TGCGCCAGCAGCTCGGGTGGGTTTAGCACAGATACGCAGTATTTT. This encodes CASSSGGFSTDTQYF.